These 11 T cell receptor beta chains share one sample of origin, sequenced in a study of T-cell memory formation after mild COVID-19. TCRdb reanalysed the 5' RACE reads using MiXCR and keeps one entry per CDR3 protein. This sample carries fewer than 450,000 distinct CDR3 sequences, approximately 25% of them seen once, and the ten largest clones take around 8.8%. What was sequenced was PBMCs or a T cell subset sorted from them (not recorded which). The receptors were sampled from an adult woman who had mild COVID-19 (a few samples of this study predate the infection). Cell type and time point are not known.

This clonotype came up a few times. The gene calls are TRBV7-2 and TRBJ2-3, with 9 bases that match TRBD1. Unmatched junction bases numbered 0, after V lost 4 bases and J lost 1 base. This CDR3 is built from 14 residues. Per the germline V gene, CDR1 is SGHTA and CDR2 is FQGNSA. The CDR3 bases are TGTGCCAGCAGCTGGGACAGGGGCACAGATACGCAGTATTTT. This sequence encodes CASSWDRGTDTQYF.

This clonotype has only a few counts. This chain's CDR3 is CASSPGLADGSSYNEQFF. Written as DNA, the CDR3 is TGTGCCAGCAGTCCCGGACTAGCGGACGGGAGCTCCTACAATGAGCAGTTCTTC. The rearrangement joins TRBV12-3 or TRBV12-4 to TRBJ2-1, with 10 nucleotides matching TRBD2. After removal of 5 bases from V and 0 bases from J, the junction contained 10 bases not matched to a gene. There are 18 residues in the CDR3.

This clonotype was counted at least ten times. The CDR3 sequence is CSANPSGYTGELFF. The CDR3 coding sequence is TGCAGTGCTAACCCTAGCGGGTACACCGGGGAGCTGTTTTTT. The V call is TRBV20-1, the J call TRBJ2-2; 8 bases align to TRBD2. Germline assignment: CDR1 DFQATT and CDR2 SNEGSKA (reference sequence). The CDR3 extends over 14 amino acids. The ends lost 4 bases at V and 3 bases at J; junction bases unmatched: 4.

This chain links TRBV4-2 with TRBJ2-2; 7 bases align to TRBD1. The CDR3 is made up of 17 amino acids. Germline V gene lookup returns CDR1 LGHNA and CDR2 YNFKEQ. The V and J ends lost 0 bases and 13 bases, in that order; junction bases with no gene match: 17. As DNA, the CDR3 is TGTGCCAGCAGCCAAGAGAAGGCAGGGGGTACCCCCGCGAGGCTGTTTTTT. The encoded protein is CASSQEKAGGTPARLFF.

This rearrangement joins TRBV19 to TRBJ1-2; 8 nucleotides agree with TRBD1. V lost 7 bases to trimming and J lost 4 bases; unmatched junction nucleotides: 8. In germline, CDR1 is LNHDA, CDR2 SQIVND (reference sequence). CDR3 length: 14 residues. The CDR3 DNA is TGTGCCAGTATCCCGGGACAGGAGGGCTATGGCTACACCTTC. This encodes CASIPGQEGYGYTF.

The chain links TRBV2 to TRBJ2-7; TRBD1 matches at 7 bases. This CDR3 has 12 amino acids. The V gene's germline CDR1 is SNHLY and CDR2 FYNNEI. V was clipped by 9 bases and J by 0 bases; unmatched bases: 2. As DNA, the CDR3 is TGTGCCAGTGGGACAGACTCCTACGAGCAGTACTTC. Protein sequence: CASGTDSYEQYF.

V and J are TRBV29-1 and TRBJ1-1; D perhaps matches TRBD1 (6 bases). Germline CDR1 SQVTM, CDR2 ANQGSEA. The CDR3 is 13 amino acids. Trimming took 6 bases from V and 1 from J, leaving 12 bases between them. The CDR3 nucleotides read TGCAGCGTGAGGGGGGGGGAGAACACTGAAGCTTTCTTT. Amino acid sequence: CSVRGGENTEAFF.

This clonotype was seen a handful of times. The V and J genes are TRBV29-1 and TRBJ1-3, with 7 positions matching TRBD1. The CDR3 has 14 amino acids. The V and J ends lost 6 bases and 0 bases, in that order; junction bases with no gene match: 5. CDR1 SQVTM and CDR2 ANQGSEA come from the germline V gene. CDR3 loop: CSVTTGPSGNTIYF. The CDR3 DNA reads as TGCAGCGTGACGACAGGGCCCTCTGGAAACACCATATATTTT.

V gene TRBV7-2 combines with J gene TRBJ2-1, with 8 bases aligning to TRBD2. The CDR3 loop spans 16 amino acids. Per germline, CDR1 SGHTA and CDR2 FQGNSA. V dropped 6 bases and J dropped 8; count of bases not matched to a gene: 15. This CDR3 reads CASSLESGTSTHEQFF. The CDR3, as DNA: TGTGCCAGCAGTCTCGAGTCCGGGACTAGTACCCATGAGCAGTTCTTC.

This clonotype was seen many times. V is TRBV5-6 and J is TRBJ2-3; D gene uncertain. Germline V gene lookup returns CDR1 SGHDT and CDR2 YYEEEE. The CDR3 consists of 14 residues. V shed 3 bases and J shed 2 bases, with 10 bases lying between them. CDR3 nucleotides: TGTGCCAGCAGCTCGCCCCGGGCCACAGATACGCAGTATTTT. It encodes CASSSPRATDTQYF.

The chain recombines TRBV11-3 with TRBJ2-2; no clear D. This CDR3 contains 13 residues. The germline V gene encodes CDR1 SGHNT and CDR2 YENEEA. The germline V and J ends were trimmed by 2 bases and 6 bases, with 7 bases remaining between them. In DNA, the CDR3 is TGTGCCAGCAGCTTAAACGTGGCCGGGGAGCTGTTTTTT. As protein: CASSLNVAGELFF.